This passage covers 21 T cell receptor beta chains from one sample sequenced in a study of control samples from healthy donors and cancer patients. Libraries were prepared by immunoSEQ multiplex PCR; TCRdb keeps only in-frame clonotypes and omits some of them. This sample has roughly 89,000 clones, with 91% found just once. Input material: blood. The receptors derive from a man aged 45-65 years in good health.

The chain is built from TRBV5-1 and TRBJ1-1, with D possibly being TRBD1 (6 bases). V was shortened by 4 bases and J by 0 bases, with 10 bases between the two germline ends. Looked up from germline, CDR1 is SGHRS and CDR2 is YFSETQ. The CDR3 consists of 14 residues. The CDR3 DNA reads TGCGCCAGCAGCCACGGGACATTGAACACTGAAGCTTTCTTT. It yields the protein CASSHGTLNTEAFF.

The chain uses TRBV5-6 and TRBJ1-1; no firm D call. The V end was cut by 0 bases, the J end by 8 bases, with 5 bases between. This CDR3 contains 11 residues. CDR1 and CDR2 from the germline V gene are SGHDT and YYEEEE. CDR3 nucleotides: TGTGCCAGCAGCTTGGAGTACGAAGCTTTCTTT. Translation gives CASSLEYEAFF.

The chain employs TRBV7-2 and TRBJ2-2; 10 bases line up with TRBD2. There are 15 residues in the CDR3. CDR1 is SGHTA and CDR2 is FQGNSA in the germline V gene. Trimming at V came to 6 bases and at J to 4 bases, leaving 5 bases not matched to a gene. The CDR3 loop is CASSSTSGATGELFF. The CDR3 bases are TGTGCCAGCAGTTCCACTAGCGGGGCCACCGGGGAGCTGTTTTTT.

Here the CDR3 DNA reads TGTGCCAGCACCCAGGGACAGGGGAGTGAAAAACTGTTTTTT. Its protein product is CASTQGQGSEKLFF. The chain uses TRBV7-9 and TRBJ1-4; 10 bases match TRBD1. This CDR3 spans 14 amino acids. V shed 7 bases and J 7 bases; nucleotides not matched to a gene: 6. Germline CDR1 SEHNR, CDR2 FQNEAQ (reference sequence). Supplemented by reference TRBV7-9 and TRBJ1-4, the full variable domain reads DTGVSQNPRHKITKRGQNVTFRCDPISEHNRLYWYRQTLGQGPEFLTYFQNEAQLEKSRLLSDRFSAERPKGSFSTLEIQRTEQGDSAMYLCASTQGQGSEKLFFGSGTQLSVL.

V and J are TRBV19 and TRBJ1-2; 7 bases are shared with TRBD1. Trimming at V came to 3 bases and at J to 4 bases, leaving 8 bases not matched to a gene. This CDR3 is 15 amino acids long. Germline V gene lookup returns CDR1 LNHDA and CDR2 SQIVND (reference sequence). The CDR3 reads CASSIGPRDSYGYTF. The CDR3 DNA is TGTGCCAGTAGTATCGGGCCCCGGGACAGCTATGGCTACACCTTC.

The chain recombines TRBV15 with TRBJ1-6; D unclear. The CDR3 covers 15 residues. V was clipped by 0 bases and J by 4 bases, with 7 bases between them. Germline values: CDR1 LNHNV, CDR2 YYDKDF (reference sequence). CDR3 protein: CATSRDRHYNSPLHF. The CDR3 DNA reads TGTGCCACCAGCAGAGATAGACATTATAATTCACCCCTCCACTTT.

The gene calls are TRBV6-6 and TRBJ2-2; the D is unclear. The CDR3 is made up of 15 amino acids. Trimming took off 0 bases at V and 4 bases at J, with 9 bases between the two ends. Germline V gives CDR1 MNHNY, CDR2 SVGAGI (reference sequence). The CDR3 coding sequence is TGTGCCAGCAGTTACTCGGTCTACCTCACCGGGGAGCTGTTTTTT. Translating gives CASSYSVYLTGELFF.

The chain combines TRBV29-1 with TRBJ2-2; D possibly uses TRBD1 or TRBD2 (5 bases each). The V end lost 5 bases, the J end lost 0 bases, and 7 bases lay between the germline ends. CDR1 and CDR2 from the germline V gene are SQVTM and ANQGSEA. This CDR3 has 13 residues. The CDR3 is CSVRGTNTGELFF. CDR3 DNA: TGCAGCGTTCGGGGCACGAACACCGGGGAGCTGTTTTTT.

The rearrangement joins TRBV2 to TRBJ2-7; D might be TRBD2 (5 bases). Per germline, CDR1 SNHLY and CDR2 FYNNEI. The CDR3 contains 14 residues. The V and J ends lost 7 bases and 2 bases respectively, with 15 bases between them. The CDR3 DNA follows: TGTGCCAGCATCCCCGGAGGATTAACCTACGAGCAGTACTTC. It yields the protein CASIPGGLTYEQYF.

V usage is TRBV19 and J usage is TRBJ1-1; D remains unclear. This CDR3 region has 14 residues. The germline V gene encodes CDR1 LNHDA and CDR2 SQIVND (reference sequence). V lost 9 bases, J lost 1 base, and 15 bases lay in between. CDR3 amino acids: CASSSRQENTEAFF. The CDR3 bases are TGTGCCAGCTCGTCAAGGCAGGAGAACACTGAAGCTTTCTTT.

V gene TRBV5-1 combines with J gene TRBJ2-5; TRBD2 might be the D (5 bases). V was trimmed by 4 bases and J by 5 bases, leaving 18 bases between them. The CDR3 contains 15 residues. Germline-derived CDR1 and CDR2 are SGHRS and YFSETQ. CDR3 region: CASSPMGGSGETQYF. For the CDR3, the DNA is TGCGCCAGCAGCCCCATGGGTGGGTCGGGGGAGACCCAGTACTTC.

The chain recombines TRBV6-2 or TRBV6-3 with TRBJ2-3, with a tentative D call TRBD1 (6 bases). Trimming left V 4 bases short and J 0 bases short, with 17 bases between. This CDR3 has 17 amino acids. The germline CDR1 and CDR2 sequences are MNHEY and SVGEGT. CDR3 sequence (DNA): TGTGCCAGCAGTTTCGAAGTCCGGACAGCTAGCACAGATACGCAGTATTTT. Protein product: CASSFEVRTASTDTQYF.

V gene TRBV25-1 combines with J gene TRBJ1-6; no firm D call. This CDR3 is 15 amino acids long. Trimming took off 3 bases at V and 7 bases at J, with 13 bases between the two ends. Looked up from germline, CDR1 is MGHDK and CDR2 is SYGVNS. The CDR3 region has the DNA TGTGCCAGCAGTGATAACATACAGCGAAATTCACCCCTCCACTTT. Translation: CASSDNIQRNSPLHF.

V usage is TRBV5-6 and J usage is TRBJ1-4; possibly TRBD1 for D (5 bases). CDR3 length equals 14 residues. Germline CDR1 and CDR2: SGHDT and YYEEEE. Trimming pared 4 bases from V and 7 bases from J, leaving 14 bases between. CDR3 loop: CASSVRDLREKLFF. The CDR3 bases are TGTGCCAGCAGCGTGAGGGACCTTCGTGAAAAACTGTTTTTT.

The CDR3 sequence: CASSHRDFYGYTF. The CDR3 DNA reads TGTGCCAGCAGCCACAGGGATTTCTATGGCTACACCTTC. The chain couples TRBV7-9 to TRBJ1-2; possible D gene TRBD1, 6 bases. The germline V and J ends were trimmed by 5 bases and 4 bases, with 11 bases remaining between them. The CDR3 totals 13 residues. The germline CDR1 and CDR2 sequences are SEHNR and FQNEAQ (reference sequence).

This clone has just one count. V is TRBV9 and J is TRBJ2-4; possible D gene TRBD1, 6 bases. The V end lost 0 bases, the J end lost 7 bases, and 11 bases lay between the germline ends. The CDR3 consists of 14 residues. CDR1 is SGDLS, CDR2 YYNGEE, per germline. CDR3 DNA sequence: TGTGCCAGCAGCGTAGCTACGAGGGGGAACATTCAGTACTTC. Encoded protein: CASSVATRGNIQYF.

The CDR3 here is CASSLIQTGVADTQYF. CDR3 in DNA: TGTGCCAGCAGCCTTATCCAGACAGGGGTTGCAGATACGCAGTATTTT. The V call is TRBV5-6, the J call TRBJ2-3; 8 bases align to TRBD1. Trimming at V came to 4 bases and at J to 4 bases, leaving 11 bases not matched to a gene. Germline loops: CDR1 SGHDT, CDR2 YYEEEE. The CDR3 is made up of 16 amino acids.

The rearrangement links TRBV7-2 to TRBJ1-1, with D perhaps matching TRBD1 (6 bases). Germline-derived CDR1 and CDR2 are SGHTA and FQGNSA. V gave up 5 bases and J gave up 2 bases, with 12 bases separating them. The CDR3 runs 14 residues. The CDR3 region is CASSPDSLNTEAFF. The CDR3 nucleotides are TGTGCCAGCAGCCCGGACAGTTTAAACACTGAAGCTTTCTTT.

The rearrangement uses TRBV7-2 and TRBJ1-2; weak D call: TRBD1 (6 bases). The CDR3 loop spans 15 amino acids. Trimming removed 5 bases at V and 4 bases at J, with 17 bases between. Looked up from germline, CDR1 is SGHTA and CDR2 is FQGNSA. CDR3: CASSPPGVRGYGYTF. Here the CDR3 DNA reads TGTGCCAGCAGCCCTCCAGGGGTCCGGGGCTATGGCTACACCTTC.

V gene TRBV29-1 combines with J gene TRBJ1-1; maybe TRBD1 (5 bases). This CDR3 comprises 15 residues. Trimming took 4 bases from V and 5 from J, leaving 20 bases between them. CDR1 and CDR2 (germline): SQVTM, ANQGSEA. The CDR3 reads CSVGLRDPKSTEAFF. CDR3 bases: TGCAGCGTTGGGCTCCGGGACCCTAAATCTACTGAAGCTTTCTTT. The whole variable domain, remainder taken from reference TRBV29-1 and TRBJ1-1, is SAVISQKPSRDICQRGTSLTIQCQVDSQVTMMFWYRQQPGQSLTLIATANQGSEATYESGFVIDKFPISRPNLTFSTLTVSNMSPEDSSIYLCSVGLRDPKSTEAFFGQGTRLTVV.

The chain employs TRBV5-1 and TRBJ2-7; 7 bases line up with TRBD1. V shed 4 bases, J shed 3 bases, and the junction held 7 bases outside the gene matches. This CDR3 spans 14 amino acids. Germline assignment: CDR1 SGHRS and CDR2 YFSETQ. The CDR3: CASSPPTGNYEQYF. DNA for the CDR3: TGCGCCAGCAGCCCCCCGACAGGGAACTACGAGCAGTACTTC.